What follows describes a single TCR beta chain. Its cognate antigen is unknown. The unexposed donors gave CD4+ T cells in 2011-2018, prior to COVID-19. CD4 enrichment then naive enrichment separated naive from memory CD4+ cells. This CDR3 has 16 residues. Germline CDR1 and CDR2: SNHLY and FYNNEI. V was clipped by 7 bases and J by 4 bases, with 20 bases between them. The sample comes from a study of CD4 T cells in relation to SARS-CoV-2 and coronaviruses. Looking at the study overall: The HLA restriction of the shared crossreactive spike epitopes was mapped.

Uncultured naive and memory CD4+ T cells supplied DNA for deep TCR-beta sequencing. Generated by immunoSEQ multiplex PCR, the TCRdb table keeps only in-frame clones and is missing some. The table includes just under 65,000 clones, approximately 94% detected once. Points from the study as a whole: According to naive versus memory sequencing, detected responses are memory recall, not newly primed.

Source material: naive CD4+ T cells from PBMCs. Subset in this sample: naive CD4+ T cells isolated by negative enrichment. This clonotype originated in a human donor in good health. This sequence joins TRBV2 and TRBJ1-5; D is unresolved. CDR3 bases: TGTGCCAGCAAAAGCTCGACATTAGGCCAAAATCAGCCCCAGCATTTT. Its translation is CASKSSTLGQNQPQHF. The entire variable domain, with the rest obtained from reference TRBV2 and TRBJ1-5, is as follows: EPEVTQTPSHQVTQMGQEVILRCVPISNHLYFYWYRQILGQKVEFLVSFYNNEISEKSEIFDDQFSVERPDGSNFTLKIRSTKLEDSAMYFCASKSSTLGQNQPQHFGDGTRLSIL.